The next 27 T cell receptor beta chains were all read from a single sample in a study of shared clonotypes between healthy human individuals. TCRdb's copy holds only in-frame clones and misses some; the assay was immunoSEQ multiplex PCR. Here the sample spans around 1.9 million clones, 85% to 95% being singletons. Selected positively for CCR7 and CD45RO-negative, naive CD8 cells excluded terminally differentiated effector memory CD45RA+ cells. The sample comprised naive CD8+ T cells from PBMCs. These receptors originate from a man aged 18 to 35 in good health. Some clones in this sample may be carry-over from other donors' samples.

CDR3 DNA: TGTGCCAGTAGCCCTTGGGGAGCGGGCGATACGCAGTATTTT. It yields the protein CASSPWGAGDTQYF. The chain combines TRBV19 with TRBJ2-3, with TRBD2 as a possible D gene (6 bases). Trimming pared 6 bases from V and 6 bases from J, leaving 16 bases between. The CDR3 is 14 residues long. In germline, CDR1 is LNHDA, CDR2 SQIVND (reference sequence).

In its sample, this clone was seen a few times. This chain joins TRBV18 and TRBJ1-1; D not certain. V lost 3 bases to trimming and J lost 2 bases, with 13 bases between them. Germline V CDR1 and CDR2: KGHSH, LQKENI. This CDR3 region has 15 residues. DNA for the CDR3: TGTGCCAGCTCACCGCCGAAAGGCTTAAACACTGAAGCTTTCTTT. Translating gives CASSPPKGLNTEAFF.

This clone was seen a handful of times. CDR3: CAIRTAHGELFF. The CDR3 DNA sequence: TGTGCCATCAGGACAGCCCACGGGGAGCTGTTTTTT. V usage is TRBV7-9 and J usage is TRBJ2-2, with D maybe TRBD1 (6 bases). In germline, CDR1 is SEHNR, CDR2 FQNEAQ (reference sequence). V was clipped by 10 bases and J by 7 bases, with 13 bases between them. The CDR3 is 12 amino acids.

CDR3 DNA sequence: TGTGCCAGCAGCCTGGGGGTTGGCTATGGCTACACCTTC. Protein product: CASSLGVGYGYTF. The rearrangement joins TRBV9 to TRBJ1-2; tentative D call: TRBD1 (5 bases). The germline V and J ends were trimmed by 4 bases and 4 bases, with 11 bases remaining between them. CDR1 and CDR2 from the germline V gene are SGDLS and YYNGEE. The CDR3 is 13 amino acids.

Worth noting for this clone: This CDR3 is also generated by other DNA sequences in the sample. This CDR3 is CASSLGARYEQYF. CDR3 sequence (DNA): TGTGCCAGCAGTTTAGGTGCTAGGTACGAGCAGTACTTC. The V gene is TRBV27, the J gene TRBJ2-7; D is unresolved. The CDR3 is made up of 13 amino acids. V was shortened by 2 bases and J by 4 bases, with 9 bases between the two germline ends. Per the germline V gene, CDR1 is MNHEY and CDR2 is SMNVEV (reference sequence).

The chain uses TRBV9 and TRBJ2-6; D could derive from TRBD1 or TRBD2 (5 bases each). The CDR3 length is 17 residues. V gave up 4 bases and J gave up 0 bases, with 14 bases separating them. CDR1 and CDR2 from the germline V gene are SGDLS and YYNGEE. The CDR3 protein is CASSPKGPSSGANVLTF. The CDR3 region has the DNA TGTGCCAGCAGCCCCAAGGGACCGAGCTCTGGGGCCAACGTCCTGACTTTC. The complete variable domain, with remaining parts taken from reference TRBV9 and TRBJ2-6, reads DSGVTQTPKHLITATGQRVTLRCSPRSGDLSVYWYQQSLDQGLQFLIQYYNGEERAKGNILERFSAQQFPDLHSELNLSSLELGDSALYFCASSPKGPSSGANVLTFGAGSRLTVL.

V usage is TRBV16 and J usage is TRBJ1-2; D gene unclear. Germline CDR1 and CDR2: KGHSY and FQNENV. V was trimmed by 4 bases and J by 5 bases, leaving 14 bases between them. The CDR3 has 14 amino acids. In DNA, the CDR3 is TGTGCCAGCAGCCCATCGGGCCCCGGTTATGGCTACACCTTC. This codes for CASSPSGPGYGYTF.

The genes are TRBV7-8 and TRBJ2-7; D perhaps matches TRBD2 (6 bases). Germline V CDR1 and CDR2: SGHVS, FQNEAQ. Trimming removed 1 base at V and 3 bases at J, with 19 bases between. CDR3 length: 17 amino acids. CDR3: CASSLEVGTGEYYEQYF. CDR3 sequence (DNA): TGTGCCAGCAGCTTAGAAGTGGGAACGGGGGAATACTACGAGCAGTACTTC.

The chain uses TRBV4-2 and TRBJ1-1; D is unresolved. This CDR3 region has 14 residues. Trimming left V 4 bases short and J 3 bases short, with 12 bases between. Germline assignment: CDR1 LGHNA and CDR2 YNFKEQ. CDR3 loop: CASSPDEPYTEAFF. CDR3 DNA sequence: TGTGCCAGCAGCCCGGATGAGCCCTACACTGAAGCTTTCTTT.

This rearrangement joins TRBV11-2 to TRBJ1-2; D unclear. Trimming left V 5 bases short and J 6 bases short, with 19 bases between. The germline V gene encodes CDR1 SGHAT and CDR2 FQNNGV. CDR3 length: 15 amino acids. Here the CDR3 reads CASSPLSMGMDGYTF. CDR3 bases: TGTGCCAGCAGCCCACTATCCATGGGTATGGATGGCTACACCTTC.

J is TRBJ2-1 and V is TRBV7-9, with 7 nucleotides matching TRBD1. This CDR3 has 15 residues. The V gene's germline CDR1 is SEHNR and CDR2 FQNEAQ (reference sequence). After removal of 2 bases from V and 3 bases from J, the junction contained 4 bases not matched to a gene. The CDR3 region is CASSLTQGVYNEQFF. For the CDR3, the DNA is TGTGCCAGCAGCTTAACGCAGGGGGTCTACAATGAGCAGTTCTTC. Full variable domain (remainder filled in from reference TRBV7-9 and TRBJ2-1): DTGVSQNPRHKITKRGQNVTFRCDPISEHNRLYWYRQTLGQGPEFLTYFQNEAQLEKSRLLSDRFSAERPKGSFSTLEIQRTEQGDSAMYLCASSLTQGVYNEQFFGPGTRLTVL.

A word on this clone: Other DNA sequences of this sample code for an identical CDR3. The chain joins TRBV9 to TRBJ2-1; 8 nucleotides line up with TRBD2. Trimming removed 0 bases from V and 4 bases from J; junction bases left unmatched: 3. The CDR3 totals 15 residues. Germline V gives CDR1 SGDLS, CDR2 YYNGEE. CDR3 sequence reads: CASSVGSSGYNEQFF. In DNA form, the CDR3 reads TGTGCCAGCAGCGTAGGTTCTAGCGGGTACAATGAGCAGTTCTTC. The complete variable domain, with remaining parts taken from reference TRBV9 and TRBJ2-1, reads DSGVTQTPKHLITATGQRVTLRCSPRSGDLSVYWYQQSLDQGLQFLIQYYNGEERAKGNILERFSAQQFPDLHSELNLSSLELGDSALYFCASSVGSSGYNEQFFGPGTRLTVL.

CDR3 sequence (DNA): TGTGCCACCAGCAGAGATCCCGGGACAGGGGTTGGAGCTTTCTTT. The encoded protein is CATSRDPGTGVGAFF. The chain combines TRBV15 with TRBJ1-1; 10 nucleotides match TRBD1. The trim removed 0 bases at V and 10 bases at J, leaving 8 bases unmatched. This CDR3 spans 15 amino acids. Germline V gives CDR1 LNHNV, CDR2 YYDKDF (reference sequence).

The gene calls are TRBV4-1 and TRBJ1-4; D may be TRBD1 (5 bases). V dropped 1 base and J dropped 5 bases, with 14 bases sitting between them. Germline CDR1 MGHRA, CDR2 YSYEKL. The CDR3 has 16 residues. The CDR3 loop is CASSQAGRGLNEKLFF. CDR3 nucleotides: TGCGCCAGCAGCCAAGCAGGACGGGGACTAAATGAAAAACTGTTTTTT.

The CDR3 DNA reads TGTGCCAGCAGCCTCCGACTAGCGGGAGGGCCAGTTTCAGATACGCAGTATTTT. Encoded protein: CASSLRLAGGPVSDTQYF. The rearrangement links TRBV13 to TRBJ2-3, with 14 bases lining up with TRBD2. The CDR3 is 18 amino acids. V lost 5 bases and J lost 4; bases outside the gene matches: 11. Germline V gene data show CDR1 as PRHDT and CDR2 as FYEKMQ (reference sequence).

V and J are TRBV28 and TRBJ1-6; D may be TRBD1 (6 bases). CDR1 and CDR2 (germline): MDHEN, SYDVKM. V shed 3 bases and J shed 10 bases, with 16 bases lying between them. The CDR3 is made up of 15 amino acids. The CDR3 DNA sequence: TGTGCCAGCAGTTTTTTCGCGAGGGGGGAATCACCCCTCCACTTT. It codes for CASSFFARGESPLHF.

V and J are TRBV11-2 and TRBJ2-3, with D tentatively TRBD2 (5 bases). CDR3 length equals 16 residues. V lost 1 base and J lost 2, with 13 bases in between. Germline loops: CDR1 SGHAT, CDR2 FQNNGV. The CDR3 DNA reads TGTGCCAGCAGCTTAGGCCCGACTATTTCCACAGATACGCAGTATTTT. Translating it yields CASSLGPTISTDTQYF.

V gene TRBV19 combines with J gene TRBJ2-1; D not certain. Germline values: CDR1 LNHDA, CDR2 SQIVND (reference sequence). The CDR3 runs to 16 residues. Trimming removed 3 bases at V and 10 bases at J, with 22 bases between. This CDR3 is CASSIGGLAHGLEQFF. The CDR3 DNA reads TGTGCCAGTAGTATTGGCGGATTGGCCCACGGGCTCGAGCAGTTCTTC.

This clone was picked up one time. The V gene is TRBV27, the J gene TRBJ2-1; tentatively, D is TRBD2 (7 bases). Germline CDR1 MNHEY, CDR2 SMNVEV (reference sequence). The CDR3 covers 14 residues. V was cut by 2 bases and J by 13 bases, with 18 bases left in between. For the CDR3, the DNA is TGTGCCAGCAGTTTAGCTGGCGGGGGCGGGGGTCAGTTCTTC. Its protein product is CASSLAGGGGGQFF.

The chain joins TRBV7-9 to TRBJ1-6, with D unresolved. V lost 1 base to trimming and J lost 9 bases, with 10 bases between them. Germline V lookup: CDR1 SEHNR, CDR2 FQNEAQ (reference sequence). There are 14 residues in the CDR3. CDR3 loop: CASSLVGSGSPLHF. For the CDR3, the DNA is TGTGCCAGCAGCTTAGTAGGGTCTGGTTCACCCCTCCACTTT.

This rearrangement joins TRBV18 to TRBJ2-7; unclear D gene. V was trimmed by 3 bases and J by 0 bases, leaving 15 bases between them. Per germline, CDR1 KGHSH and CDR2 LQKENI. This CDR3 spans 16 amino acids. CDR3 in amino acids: CASSPEADTYSYEQYF. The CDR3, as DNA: TGTGCCAGCTCACCTGAGGCGGATACCTACTCCTACGAGCAGTACTTC.

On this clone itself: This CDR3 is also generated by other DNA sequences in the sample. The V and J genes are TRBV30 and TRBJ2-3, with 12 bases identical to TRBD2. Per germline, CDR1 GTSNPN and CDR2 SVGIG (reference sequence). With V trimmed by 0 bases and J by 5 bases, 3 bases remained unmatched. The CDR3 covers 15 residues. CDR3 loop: CAWSVLAGGGDTQYF. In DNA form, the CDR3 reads TGTGCCTGGAGTGTACTAGCGGGAGGAGGAGATACGCAGTATTTT.

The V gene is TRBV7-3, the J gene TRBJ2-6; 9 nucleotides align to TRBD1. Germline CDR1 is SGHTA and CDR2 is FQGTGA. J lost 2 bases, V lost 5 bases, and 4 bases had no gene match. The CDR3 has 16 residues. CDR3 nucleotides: TGTGCCAGCAGCACACGACAGGGGGCTGGGGCCAACGTCCTGACTTTC. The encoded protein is CASSTRQGAGANVLTF.

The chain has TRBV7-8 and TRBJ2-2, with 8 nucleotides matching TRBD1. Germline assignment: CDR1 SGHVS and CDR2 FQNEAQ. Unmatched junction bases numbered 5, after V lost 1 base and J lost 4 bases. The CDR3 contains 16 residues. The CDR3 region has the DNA TGTGCCAGCAGCTTAGACAGGGGGGCGCTCACCGGGGAGCTGTTTTTT. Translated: CASSLDRGALTGELFF.

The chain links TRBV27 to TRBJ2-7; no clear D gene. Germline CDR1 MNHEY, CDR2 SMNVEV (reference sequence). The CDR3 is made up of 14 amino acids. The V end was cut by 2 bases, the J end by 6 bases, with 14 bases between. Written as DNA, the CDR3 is TGTGCCAGCAGTTTAATTGGAAGGTTAGGCGAGCAGTACTTC. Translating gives CASSLIGRLGEQYF.

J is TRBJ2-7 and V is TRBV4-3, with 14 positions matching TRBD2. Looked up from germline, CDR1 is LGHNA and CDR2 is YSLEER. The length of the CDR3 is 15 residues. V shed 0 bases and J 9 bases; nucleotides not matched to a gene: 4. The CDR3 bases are TGCGCCAGCAGCCAAGATAGGGGACTAGCGGGAGTGCAGTACTTC. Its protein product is CASSQDRGLAGVQYF.

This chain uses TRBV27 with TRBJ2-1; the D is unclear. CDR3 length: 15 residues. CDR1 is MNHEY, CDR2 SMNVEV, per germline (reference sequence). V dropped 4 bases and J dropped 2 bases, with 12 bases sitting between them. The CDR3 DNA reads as TGTGCCAGCAGTTCCGGGCCAATCGCCTACAATGAGCAGTTCTTC. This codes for CASSSGPIAYNEQFF.